This is a list of T cell receptor beta chains from one sample in a study of cytomegalovirus exposure and HLA in healthy donors. Assay: immunoSEQ multiplex PCR; the TCRdb copy retains only in-frame clones and omits some. The table has about 190,000 clones, 79% seen once. Sequencing input: PBMCs. The receptors shown here come from a woman aged 18-30 years in good health and CMV-seronegative. Both conserved end residues are part of each CDR3. A D gene is named only where the DNA matches it firmly. The listing skips clone size in some rows; elsewhere it reads once, few, many or a size class.

j_gene	v_gene	d_gene	abundance	CDR3nt	CDR3aa
TRBJ1-6	TRBV6-6	-	once	TGTGCCAGCAGTTACGGCCGGGACACCAATTCACCCCTCCACTTT	CASSYGRDTNSPLHF
TRBJ2-7	TRBV4-1	TRBD2	-	TGCGCCAGCAGCCAAGAAAGACTAGCGGGGACCTACGAGCAGTACTTC	CASSQERLAGTYEQYF
TRBJ2-7	TRBV29-1	TRBD2	-	TGCAGCGTCCTCGGGGGGAACTCCTTCTCCTACGAGCAGTACTTC	CSVLGGNSFSYEQYF
TRBJ2-1	TRBV10-1	-	-	TGCGCCAGCAGTGAGTCGAGGGCCCGAAACAATGAGCAGTTCTTC	CASSESRARNNEQFF
TRBJ2-1	TRBV7-8	-	-	TGTGCCAGCAGCGCAGACTCCCCTGAGCAGTTCTTC	CASSADSPEQFF
TRBJ1-1	TRBV28	-	-	TGTGCCAGCAGTATCTTGCAGGGCAGGCAGCCAAACACTGAAGCTTTCTTT	CASSILQGRQPNTEAFF
TRBJ2-5	TRBV10-3	TRBD1	once	TGTGCCATCAGATCCGACAGGGGGGACCAAGAGACCCAGTACTTC	CAIRSDRGDQETQYF
TRBJ1-4	TRBV2	-	-	TGTGCCAGCACGGAGGGGCTAGGTGAAAAACTGTTTTTT	CASTEGLGEKLFF
TRBJ1-2	TRBV9	-	-	TGTGCCAGCAGCGTAGGGGACACCTATGGCTACACCTTC	CASSVGDTYGYTF
TRBJ2-7	TRBV7-6	-	-	TGTGCCAGCAGCCCATATTCCGGGAGAGCCTACGAGCAGTACTTC	CASSPYSGRAYEQYF
TRBJ1-2	TRBV4-3	-	-	TGCGCCAGCAGCCGACTCGCCAATATGGACTATGGCTACACCTTC	CASSRLANMDYGYTF
TRBJ2-5	TRBV28	-	-	TGTGCCAGCACCCCTTCAAAGGGGTACCAAGAGACCCAGTACTTC	CASTPSKGYQETQYF
TRBJ1-5	TRBV21-1	-	-	TGTGCCAGCAGCGCTTACCGACAGGGGATTTATAGCAATCAGCCCCAGCATTTT	CASSAYRQGIYSNQPQHF
TRBJ1-1	TRBV4-1	-	-	TGCGCCAGCAGCCCCTTTGGAGTGAACACTGAAGCTTTCTTT	CASSPFGVNTEAFF
TRBJ2-7	TRBV7-9	-	-	TGTGCCAGCAGCCATAGTGGACAGAGCGAGCAGTACTTC	CASSHSGQSEQYF
TRBJ1-1	TRBV28	-	few	TGTGCCAGCAGTTGGGGGGACACTGAAGCTTTCTTT	CASSWGDTEAFF
TRBJ2-1	TRBV28	-	-	TGTGCCAGCAGTCCCGGACAGTTGAATGAGCAGTTCTTC	CASSPGQLNEQFF